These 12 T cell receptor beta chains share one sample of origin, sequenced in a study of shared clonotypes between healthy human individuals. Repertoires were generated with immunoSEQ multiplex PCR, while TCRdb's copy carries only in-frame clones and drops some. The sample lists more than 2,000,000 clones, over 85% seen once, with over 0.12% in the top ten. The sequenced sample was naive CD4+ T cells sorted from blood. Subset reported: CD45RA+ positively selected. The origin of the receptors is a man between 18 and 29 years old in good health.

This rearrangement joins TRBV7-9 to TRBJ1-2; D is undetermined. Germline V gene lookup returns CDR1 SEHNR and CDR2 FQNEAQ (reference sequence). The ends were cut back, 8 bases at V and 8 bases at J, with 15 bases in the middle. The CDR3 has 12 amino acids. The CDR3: CASSTAREGYTF. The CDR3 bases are TGTGCCAGCTCTACCGCCCGGGAGGGCTACACCTTC.

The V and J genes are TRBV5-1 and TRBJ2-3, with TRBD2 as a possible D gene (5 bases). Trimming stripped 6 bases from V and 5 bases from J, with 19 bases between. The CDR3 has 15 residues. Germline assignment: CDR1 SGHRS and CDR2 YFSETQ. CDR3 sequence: CASNKAPETKDTQYF. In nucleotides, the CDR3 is TGCGCCAGCAATAAGGCTCCCGAGACTAAAGATACGCAGTATTTT. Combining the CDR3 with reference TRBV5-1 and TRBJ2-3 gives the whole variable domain KAGVTQTPRYLIKTRGQQVTLSCSPISGHRSVSWYQQTPGQGLQFLFEYFSETQRNKGNFPGRFSGRQFSNSRSEMNVSTLELGDSALYLCASNKAPETKDTQYFGPGTRLTVL.

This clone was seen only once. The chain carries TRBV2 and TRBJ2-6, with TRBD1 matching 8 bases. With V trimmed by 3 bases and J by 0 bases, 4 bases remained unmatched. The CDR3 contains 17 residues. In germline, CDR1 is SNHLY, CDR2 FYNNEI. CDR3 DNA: TGTGCCAGCAGTGATCGGGACAGGCTCTCTGGGGCCAACGTCCTGACTTTC. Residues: CASSDRDRLSGANVLTF.

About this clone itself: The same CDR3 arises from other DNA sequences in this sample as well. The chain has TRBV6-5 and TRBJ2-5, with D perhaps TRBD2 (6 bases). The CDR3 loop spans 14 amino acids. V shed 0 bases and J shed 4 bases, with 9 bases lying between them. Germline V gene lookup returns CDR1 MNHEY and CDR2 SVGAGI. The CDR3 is CASSYSTGVETQYF. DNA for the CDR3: TGTGCCAGCAGTTACTCTACGGGAGTAGAGACCCAGTACTTC.

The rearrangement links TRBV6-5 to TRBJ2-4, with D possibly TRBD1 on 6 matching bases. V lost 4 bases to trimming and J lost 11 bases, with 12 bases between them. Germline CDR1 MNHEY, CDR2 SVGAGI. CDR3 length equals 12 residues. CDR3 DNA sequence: TGTGCCAGCAGTTCAAGACAGGCAGTTCAGTACTTC. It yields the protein CASSSRQAVQYF.

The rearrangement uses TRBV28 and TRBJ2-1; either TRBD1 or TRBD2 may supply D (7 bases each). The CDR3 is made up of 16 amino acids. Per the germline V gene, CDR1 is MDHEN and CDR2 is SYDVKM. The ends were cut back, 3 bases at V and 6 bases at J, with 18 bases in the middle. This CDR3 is CASSFSSGGVSNEQFF. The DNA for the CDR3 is TGTGCCAGCAGTTTCTCTTCAGGGGGGGTTTCCAATGAGCAGTTCTTC.

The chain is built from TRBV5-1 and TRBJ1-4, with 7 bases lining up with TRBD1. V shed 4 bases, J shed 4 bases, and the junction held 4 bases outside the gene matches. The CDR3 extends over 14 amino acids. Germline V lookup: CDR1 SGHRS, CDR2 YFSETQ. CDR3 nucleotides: TGCGCCAGCAGCATACAGGGGTATAATGAAAAACTGTTTTTT. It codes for CASSIQGYNEKLFF. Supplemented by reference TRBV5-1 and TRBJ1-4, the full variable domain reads KAGVTQTPRYLIKTRGQQVTLSCSPISGHRSVSWYQQTPGQGLQFLFEYFSETQRNKGNFPGRFSGRQFSNSRSEMNVSTLELGDSALYLCASSIQGYNEKLFFGSGTQLSVL.

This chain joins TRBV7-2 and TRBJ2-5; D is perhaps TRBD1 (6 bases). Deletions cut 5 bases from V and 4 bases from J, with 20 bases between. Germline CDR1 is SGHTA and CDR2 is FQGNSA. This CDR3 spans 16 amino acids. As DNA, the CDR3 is TGTGCCAGCAGCCTCCGAGCAATTGGCAGGGGAGAGACCCAGTACTTC. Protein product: CASSLRAIGRGETQYF.

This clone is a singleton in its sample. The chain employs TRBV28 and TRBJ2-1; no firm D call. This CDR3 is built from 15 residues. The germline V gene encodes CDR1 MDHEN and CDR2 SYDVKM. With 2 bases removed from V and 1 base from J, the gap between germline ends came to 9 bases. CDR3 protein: CASSLIPQSYNEQFF. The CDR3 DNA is TGTGCCAGCAGTTTAATACCACAGTCCTACAATGAGCAGTTCTTC.

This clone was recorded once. The CDR3 reads CASSSTDRGWTGELFF. The CDR3 nucleotides read TGTGCCAGCAGCTCAACCGACAGGGGATGGACCGGGGAGCTGTTTTTT. V usage is TRBV7-9 and J usage is TRBJ2-2; 8 bases line up with TRBD1. The length of the CDR3 is 16 residues. CDR1 and CDR2 (germline): SEHNR, FQNEAQ (reference sequence). Trimming cost V 4 bases and J 5 bases; bases outside gene matches: 9. Together with reference TRBV7-9 and TRBJ2-2, the CDR3 gives the full variable domain: DTGVSQNPRHKITKRGQNVTFRCDPISEHNRLYWYRQTLGQGPEFLTYFQNEAQLEKSRLLSDRFSAERPKGSFSTLEIQRTEQGDSAMYLCASSSTDRGWTGELFFGEGSRLTVL.

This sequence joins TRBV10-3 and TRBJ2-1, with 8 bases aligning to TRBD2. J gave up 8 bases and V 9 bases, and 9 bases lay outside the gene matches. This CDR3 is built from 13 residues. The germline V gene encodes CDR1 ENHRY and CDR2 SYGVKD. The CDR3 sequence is CAIRAGAWDEQFF. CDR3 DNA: TGTGCCATACGAGCGGGGGCCTGGGATGAGCAGTTCTTC.

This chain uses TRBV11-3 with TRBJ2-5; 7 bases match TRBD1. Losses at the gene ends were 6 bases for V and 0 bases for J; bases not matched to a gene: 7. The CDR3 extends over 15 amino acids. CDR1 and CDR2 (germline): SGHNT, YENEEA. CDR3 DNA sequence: TGTGCCAGCAGGCCGGGACAGACAGACCAAGAGACCCAGTACTTC. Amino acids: CASRPGQTDQETQYF.